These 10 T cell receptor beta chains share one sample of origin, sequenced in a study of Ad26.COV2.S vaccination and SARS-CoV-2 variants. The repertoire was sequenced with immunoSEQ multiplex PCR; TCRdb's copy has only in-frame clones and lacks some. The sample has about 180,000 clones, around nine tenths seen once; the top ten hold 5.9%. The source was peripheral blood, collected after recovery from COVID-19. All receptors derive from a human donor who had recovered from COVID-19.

CDR3 sequence: CAIKGENTEAFF. In DNA, the CDR3 is TGTGCCATCAAAGGAGAGAACACTGAAGCTTTCTTT. V usage is TRBV10-3 and J usage is TRBJ1-1; no clear D. V was pared by 7 bases and J by 1 base, with 7 bases between. This CDR3 is 12 amino acids long. The germline V gene encodes CDR1 ENHRY and CDR2 SYGVKD.

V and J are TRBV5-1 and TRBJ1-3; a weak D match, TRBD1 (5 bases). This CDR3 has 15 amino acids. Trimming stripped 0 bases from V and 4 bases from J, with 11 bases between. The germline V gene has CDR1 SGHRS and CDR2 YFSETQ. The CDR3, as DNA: TGCGCCAGCAGCTTGGGCGGCGGGACCGGAAACACCATATATTTT. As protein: CASSLGGGTGNTIYF. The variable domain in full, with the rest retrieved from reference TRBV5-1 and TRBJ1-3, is KAGVTQTPRYLIKTRGQQVTLSCSPISGHRSVSWYQQTPGQGLQFLFEYFSETQRNKGNFPGRFSGRQFSNSRSEMNVSTLELGDSALYLCASSLGGGTGNTIYFGEGSWLTVV.

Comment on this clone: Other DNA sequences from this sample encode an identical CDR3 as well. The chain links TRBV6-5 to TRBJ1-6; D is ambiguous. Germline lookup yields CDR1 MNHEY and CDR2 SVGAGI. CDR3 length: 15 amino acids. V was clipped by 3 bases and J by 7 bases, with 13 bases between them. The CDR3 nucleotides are TGTGCCAGCAGTTATAAAGGACGGCCCAATTCACCCCTCCACTTT. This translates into CASSYKGRPNSPLHF.

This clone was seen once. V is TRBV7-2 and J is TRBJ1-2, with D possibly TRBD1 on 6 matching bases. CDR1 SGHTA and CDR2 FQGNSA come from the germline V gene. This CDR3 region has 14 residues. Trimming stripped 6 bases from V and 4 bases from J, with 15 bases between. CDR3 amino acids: CASSLQGDIYGYTF. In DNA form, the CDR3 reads TGTGCCAGCAGTTTACAGGGCGATATCTATGGCTACACCTTC.

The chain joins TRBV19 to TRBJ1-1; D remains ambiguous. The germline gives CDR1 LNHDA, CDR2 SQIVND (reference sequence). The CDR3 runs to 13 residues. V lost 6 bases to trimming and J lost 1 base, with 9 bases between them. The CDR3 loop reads CASRTLGNTEAFF. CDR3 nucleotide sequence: TGTGCCAGTAGGACCTTAGGGAACACTGAAGCTTTCTTT.

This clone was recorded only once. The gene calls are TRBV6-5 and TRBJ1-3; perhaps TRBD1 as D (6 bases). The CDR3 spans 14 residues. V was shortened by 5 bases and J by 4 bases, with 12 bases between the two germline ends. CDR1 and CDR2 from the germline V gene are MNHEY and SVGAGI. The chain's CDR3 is CASSNTGKGNTIYF. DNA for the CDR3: TGTGCCAGCAGTAACACAGGGAAGGGAAACACCATATATTTT.

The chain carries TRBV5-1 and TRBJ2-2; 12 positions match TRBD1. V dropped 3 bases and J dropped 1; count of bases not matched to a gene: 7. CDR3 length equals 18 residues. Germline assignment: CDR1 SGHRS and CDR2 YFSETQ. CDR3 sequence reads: CASSSPRDRGLNTGELFF. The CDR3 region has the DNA TGCGCCAGCAGCTCTCCCCGGGACAGGGGGCTGAACACCGGGGAGCTGTTTTTT.

CDR3: CASSLAEMGSEQYF. CDR3 nucleotides: TGTGCCAGCAGCTTAGCGGAGATGGGGAGCGAGCAGTACTTC. V gene TRBV7-8 combines with J gene TRBJ2-7, with D perhaps TRBD2 (5 bases). The CDR3 sequence is 14 residues long. Germline assignment: CDR1 SGHVS and CDR2 FQNEAQ. Between the trimmed V and J ends, which lost 0 bases and 6 bases, there was a span of 12 bases.

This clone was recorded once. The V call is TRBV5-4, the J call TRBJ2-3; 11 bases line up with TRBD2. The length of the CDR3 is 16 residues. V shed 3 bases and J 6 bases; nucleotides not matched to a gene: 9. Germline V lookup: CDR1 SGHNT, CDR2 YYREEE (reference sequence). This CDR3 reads CASSSPPSGRWDTQYF. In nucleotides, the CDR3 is TGTGCCAGCAGCTCTCCTCCTAGCGGGAGGTGGGATACGCAGTATTTT.

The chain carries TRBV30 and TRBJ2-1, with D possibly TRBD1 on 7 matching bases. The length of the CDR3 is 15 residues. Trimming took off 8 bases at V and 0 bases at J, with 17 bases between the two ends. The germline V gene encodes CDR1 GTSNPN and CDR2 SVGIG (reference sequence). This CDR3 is CAHLEGASSYNEQFF. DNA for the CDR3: TGTGCCCACCTGGAGGGGGCCAGCTCCTACAATGAGCAGTTCTTC.